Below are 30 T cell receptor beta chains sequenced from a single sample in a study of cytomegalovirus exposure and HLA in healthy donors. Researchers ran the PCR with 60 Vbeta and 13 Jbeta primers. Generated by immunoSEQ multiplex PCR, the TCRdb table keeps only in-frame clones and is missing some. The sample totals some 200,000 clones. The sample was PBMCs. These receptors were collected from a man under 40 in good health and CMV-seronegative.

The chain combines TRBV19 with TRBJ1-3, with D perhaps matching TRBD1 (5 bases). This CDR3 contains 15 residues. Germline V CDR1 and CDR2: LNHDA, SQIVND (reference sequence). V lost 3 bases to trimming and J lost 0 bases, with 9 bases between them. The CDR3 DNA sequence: TGTGCCAGTAGTATGGGACTGACCTCTGGAAACACCATATATTTT. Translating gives CASSMGLTSGNTIYF.

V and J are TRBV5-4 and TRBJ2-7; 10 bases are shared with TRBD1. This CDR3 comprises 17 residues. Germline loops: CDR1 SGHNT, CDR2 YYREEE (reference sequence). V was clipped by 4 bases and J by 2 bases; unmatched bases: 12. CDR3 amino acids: CASSLKPPGQGTYEQYF. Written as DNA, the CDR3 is TGTGCCAGCAGCCTGAAACCTCCGGGACAGGGGACCTACGAGCAGTACTTC.

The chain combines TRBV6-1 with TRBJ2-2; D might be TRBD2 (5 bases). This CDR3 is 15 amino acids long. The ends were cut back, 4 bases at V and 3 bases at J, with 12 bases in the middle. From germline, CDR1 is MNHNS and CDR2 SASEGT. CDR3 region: CASSAGSVDTGELFF. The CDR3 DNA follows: TGTGCCAGCAGTGCCGGTAGCGTTGACACCGGGGAGCTGTTTTTT.

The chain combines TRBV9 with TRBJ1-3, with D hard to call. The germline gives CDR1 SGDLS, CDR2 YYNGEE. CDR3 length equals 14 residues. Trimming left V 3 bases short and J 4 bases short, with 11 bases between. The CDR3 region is CASSAGSVGNTIYF. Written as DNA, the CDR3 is TGTGCCAGCAGCGCGGGGTCGGTCGGAAACACCATATATTTT. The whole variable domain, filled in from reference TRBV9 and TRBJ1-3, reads DSGVTQTPKHLITATGQRVTLRCSPRSGDLSVYWYQQSLDQGLQFLIQYYNGEERAKGNILERFSAQQFPDLHSELNLSSLELGDSALYFCASSAGSVGNTIYFGEGSWLTVV.

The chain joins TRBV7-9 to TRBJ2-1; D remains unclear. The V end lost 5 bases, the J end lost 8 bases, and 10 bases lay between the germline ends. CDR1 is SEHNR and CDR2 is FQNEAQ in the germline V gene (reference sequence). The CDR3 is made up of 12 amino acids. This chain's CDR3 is CASSPNSDEQFF. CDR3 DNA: TGTGCCAGCAGCCCGAATTCGGATGAGCAGTTCTTC.

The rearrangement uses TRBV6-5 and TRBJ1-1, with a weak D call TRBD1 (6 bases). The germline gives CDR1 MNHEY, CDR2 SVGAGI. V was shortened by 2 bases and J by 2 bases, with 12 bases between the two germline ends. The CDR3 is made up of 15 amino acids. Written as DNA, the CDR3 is TGTGCCAGCAGTTACGGGGGCCCGAGAAACACTGAAGCTTTCTTT. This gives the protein CASSYGGPRNTEAFF.

The CDR3 is CASSTPGYIDYGYTF. Here the CDR3 DNA reads TGTGCCAGTAGTACCCCAGGGTATATAGACTATGGCTACACCTTC. This chain links TRBV19 with TRBJ1-2, with a tentative D call TRBD1 (5 bases). The V gene lost 4 bases and the J gene lost 3 bases, with 15 bases spanning the gap. Germline V CDR1 and CDR2: LNHDA, SQIVND (reference sequence). The CDR3 has 15 residues.

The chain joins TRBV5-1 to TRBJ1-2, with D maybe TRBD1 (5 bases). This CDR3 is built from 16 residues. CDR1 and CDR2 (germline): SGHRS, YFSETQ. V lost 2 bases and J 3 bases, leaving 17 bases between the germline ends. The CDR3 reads CASSFSGWGRDYGYTF. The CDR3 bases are TGCGCCAGCAGCTTTAGCGGGTGGGGCCGGGACTATGGCTACACCTTC.

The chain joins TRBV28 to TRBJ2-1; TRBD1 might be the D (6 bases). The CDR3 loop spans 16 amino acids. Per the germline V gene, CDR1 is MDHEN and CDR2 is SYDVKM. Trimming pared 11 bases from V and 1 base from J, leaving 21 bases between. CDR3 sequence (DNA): TGTGCCGTCACTAAAGCTGGGACACAATCCTACAATGAGCAGTTCTTC. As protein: CAVTKAGTQSYNEQFF.

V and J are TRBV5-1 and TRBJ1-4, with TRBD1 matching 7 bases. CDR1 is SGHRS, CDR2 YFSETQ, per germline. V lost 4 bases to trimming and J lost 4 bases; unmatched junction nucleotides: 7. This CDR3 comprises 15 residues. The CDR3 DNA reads TGCGCCAGCAGCCCGGAGGGACAGCTTAATGAAAAACTGTTTTTT. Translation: CASSPEGQLNEKLFF.

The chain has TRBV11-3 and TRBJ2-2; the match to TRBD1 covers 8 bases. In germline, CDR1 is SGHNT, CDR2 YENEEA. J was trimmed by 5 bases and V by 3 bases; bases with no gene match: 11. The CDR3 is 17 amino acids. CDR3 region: CASSLGRTGIKTGELFF. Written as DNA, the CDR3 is TGTGCCAGCAGCTTGGGCCGGACAGGGATTAAAACCGGGGAGCTGTTTTTT.

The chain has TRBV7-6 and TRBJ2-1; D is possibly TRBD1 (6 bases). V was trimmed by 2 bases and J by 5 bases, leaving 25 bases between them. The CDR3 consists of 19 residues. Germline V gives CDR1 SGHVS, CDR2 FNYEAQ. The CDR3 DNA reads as TGTGCCAGCAGCTTAATAGGGCCCCATAGGGGGTTCGGGAACAATGAGCAGTTCTTC. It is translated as CASSLIGPHRGFGNNEQFF.

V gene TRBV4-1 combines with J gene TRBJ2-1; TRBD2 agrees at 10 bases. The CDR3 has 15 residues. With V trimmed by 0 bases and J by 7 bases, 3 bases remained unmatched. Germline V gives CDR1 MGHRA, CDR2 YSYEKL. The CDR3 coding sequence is TGCGCCAGCAGCCAAGAGAGCGGGGGGGCAAATGAGCAGTTCTTC. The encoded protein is CASSQESGGANEQFF.

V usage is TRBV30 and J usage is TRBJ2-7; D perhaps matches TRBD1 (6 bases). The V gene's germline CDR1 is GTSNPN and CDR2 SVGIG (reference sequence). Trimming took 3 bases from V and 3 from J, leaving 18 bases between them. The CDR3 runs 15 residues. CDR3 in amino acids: CAWRVAGARYYEQYF. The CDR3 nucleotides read TGTGCCTGGAGGGTGGCAGGGGCCCGATACTACGAGCAGTACTTC.

Here the CDR3 DNA reads TGCGCCAGCAGCCAGCCGGGACAGGGGGCGAAAAAACTGTTTTTT. Its translation: CASSQPGQGAKKLFF. This chain joins TRBV4-1 and TRBJ1-4; 12 bases line up with TRBD1. V trimming: 3 bases; J trimming: 9 bases; junction bases outside the gene matches: 5. CDR1 is MGHRA and CDR2 is YSYEKL in the germline V gene. This CDR3 comprises 15 residues.

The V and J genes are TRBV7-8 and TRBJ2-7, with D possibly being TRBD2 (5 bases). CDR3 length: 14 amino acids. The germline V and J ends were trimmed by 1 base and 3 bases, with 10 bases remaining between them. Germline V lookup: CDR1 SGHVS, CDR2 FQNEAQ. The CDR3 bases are TGTGCCAGCAGCTTAGGGGCAGGACTCTACGAGCAGTACTTC. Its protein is CASSLGAGLYEQYF. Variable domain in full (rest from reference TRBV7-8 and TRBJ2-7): GAGVSQSPRYKVAKRGQDVALRCDPISGHVSLFWYQQALGQGPEFLTYFQNEAQLDKSGLPSDRFFAERPEGSVSTLKIQRTQQEDSAVYLCASSLGAGLYEQYFGPGTRLTVT.

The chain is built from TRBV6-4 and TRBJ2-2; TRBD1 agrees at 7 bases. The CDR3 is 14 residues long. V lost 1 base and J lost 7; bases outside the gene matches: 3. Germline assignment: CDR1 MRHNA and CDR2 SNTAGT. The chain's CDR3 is CASSDLQGIGELFF. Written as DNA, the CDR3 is TGTGCCAGCAGTGACTTACAGGGGATCGGGGAGCTGTTTTTT.

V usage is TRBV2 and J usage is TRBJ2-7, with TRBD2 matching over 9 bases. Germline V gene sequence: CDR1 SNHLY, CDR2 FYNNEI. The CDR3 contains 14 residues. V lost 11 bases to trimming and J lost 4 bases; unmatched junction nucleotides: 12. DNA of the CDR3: TGTGCCGTCCACGCTGGGACTAGCTTATACGAGCAGTACTTC. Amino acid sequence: CAVHAGTSLYEQYF.

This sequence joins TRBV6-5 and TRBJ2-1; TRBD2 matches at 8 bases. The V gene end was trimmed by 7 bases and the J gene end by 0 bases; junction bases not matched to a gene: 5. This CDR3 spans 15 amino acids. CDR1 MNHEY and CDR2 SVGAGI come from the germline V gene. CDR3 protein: CASTHSGSSYNEQFF. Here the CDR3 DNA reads TGTGCCAGCACGCACAGCGGGAGCTCCTACAATGAGCAGTTCTTC.

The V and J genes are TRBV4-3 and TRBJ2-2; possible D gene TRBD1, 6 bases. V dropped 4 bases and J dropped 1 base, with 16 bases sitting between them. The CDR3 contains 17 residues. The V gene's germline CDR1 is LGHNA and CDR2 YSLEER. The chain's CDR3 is CASSLPPMGQNTGELFF. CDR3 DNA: TGCGCCAGCAGCCTCCCCCCTATGGGACAGAACACCGGGGAGCTGTTTTTT.

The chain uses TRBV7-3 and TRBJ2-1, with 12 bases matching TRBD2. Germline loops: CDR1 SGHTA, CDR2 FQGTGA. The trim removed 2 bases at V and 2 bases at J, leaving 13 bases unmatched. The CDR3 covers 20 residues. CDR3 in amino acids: CASSLGPWPLAGGTYNEQFF. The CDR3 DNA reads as TGTGCCAGCAGCTTAGGACCCTGGCCGCTAGCGGGAGGGACCTACAATGAGCAGTTCTTC.

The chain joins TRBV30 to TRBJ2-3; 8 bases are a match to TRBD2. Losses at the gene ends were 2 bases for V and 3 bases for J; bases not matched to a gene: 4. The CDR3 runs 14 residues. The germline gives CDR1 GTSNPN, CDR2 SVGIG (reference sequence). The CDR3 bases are TGTGCCTGGAGTACCAGCGGGGGTACAGATACGCAGTATTTT. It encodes CAWSTSGGTDTQYF. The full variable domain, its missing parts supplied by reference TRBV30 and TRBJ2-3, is SQTIHQWPATLVQPVGSPLSLECTVEGTSNPNLYWYRQAAGRGLQLLFYSVGIGQISSEVPQNLSASRPQDRQFILSSKKLLLSDSGFYLCAWSTSGGTDTQYFGPGTRLTVL.

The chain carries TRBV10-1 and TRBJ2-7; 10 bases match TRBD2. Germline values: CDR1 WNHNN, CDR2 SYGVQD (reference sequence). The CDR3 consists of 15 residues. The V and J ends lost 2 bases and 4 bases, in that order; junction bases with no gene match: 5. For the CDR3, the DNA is TGCGCCAGCAGTGAGGGACTAGCGGCCAATTACGAGCAGTACTTC. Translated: CASSEGLAANYEQYF.

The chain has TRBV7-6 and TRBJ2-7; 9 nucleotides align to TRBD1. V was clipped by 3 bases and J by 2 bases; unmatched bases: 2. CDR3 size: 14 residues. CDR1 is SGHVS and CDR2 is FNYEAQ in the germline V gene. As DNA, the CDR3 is TGTGCCAGCAGCTTTGGGACAGGGACCTACGAGCAGTACTTC. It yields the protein CASSFGTGTYEQYF.

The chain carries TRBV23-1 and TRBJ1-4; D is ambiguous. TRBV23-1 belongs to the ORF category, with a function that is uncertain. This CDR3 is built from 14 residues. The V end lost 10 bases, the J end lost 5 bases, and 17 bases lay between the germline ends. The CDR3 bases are TGCGCCATTCTCCCCGCGGGGAGAAATGAAAAACTGTTTTTT. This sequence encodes CAILPAGRNEKLFF.

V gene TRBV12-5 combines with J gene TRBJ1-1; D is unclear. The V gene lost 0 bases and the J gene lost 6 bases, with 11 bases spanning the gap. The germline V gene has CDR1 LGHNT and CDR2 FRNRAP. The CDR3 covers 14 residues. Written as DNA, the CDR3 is TGTGCTAGTGGTTTGGTACCGGGGTTCCCTGAAGCTTTCTTT. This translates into CASGLVPGFPEAFF. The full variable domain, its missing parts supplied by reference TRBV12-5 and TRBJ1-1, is DARVTQTPRHKVTEMGQEVTMRCQPILGHNTVFWYRQTMMQGLELLAYFRNRAPLDDSGMPKDRFSAEMPDATLATLKIQPSEPRDSAVYFCASGLVPGFPEAFFGQGTRLTVV.

The chain's CDR3 is CASSLVIGQGSYEQYF. DNA of the CDR3: TGTGCCAGCAGCTTAGTGATCGGACAGGGCTCCTACGAGCAGTACTTC. The chain links TRBV7-6 to TRBJ2-7; TRBD1 matches 8 bases. In germline, CDR1 is SGHVS, CDR2 FNYEAQ. Trimming cost V 1 base and J 0 bases; bases outside gene matches: 5. The CDR3 consists of 16 residues.

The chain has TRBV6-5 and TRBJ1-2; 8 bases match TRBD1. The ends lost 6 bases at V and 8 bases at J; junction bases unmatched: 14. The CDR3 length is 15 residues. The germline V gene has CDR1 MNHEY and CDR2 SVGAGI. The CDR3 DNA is TGTGCCAGCAGCCTCCGGACAGGGTTAAGTATCGGCTACACCTTC. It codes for CASSLRTGLSIGYTF.

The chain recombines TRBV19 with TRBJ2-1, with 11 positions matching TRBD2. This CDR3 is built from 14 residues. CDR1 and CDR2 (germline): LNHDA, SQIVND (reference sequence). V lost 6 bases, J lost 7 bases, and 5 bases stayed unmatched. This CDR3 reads CASRLAGGLNEQFF. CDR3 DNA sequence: TGTGCCAGTAGGTTAGCGGGAGGGCTAAATGAGCAGTTCTTC.

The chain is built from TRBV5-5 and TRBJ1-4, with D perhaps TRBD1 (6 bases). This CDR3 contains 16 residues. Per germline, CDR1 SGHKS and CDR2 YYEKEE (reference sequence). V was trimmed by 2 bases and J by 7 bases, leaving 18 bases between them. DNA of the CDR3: TGTGCCAGCAGCTTTGGTTATACAGGGTTGGGTGAAAAACTGTTTTTT. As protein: CASSFGYTGLGEKLFF.